Listed here are 7 T cell receptor beta chains from one sample, sequenced in a study of T-cell memory formation after mild COVID-19. TCRdb re-called the 5' RACE reads with MiXCR, one entry per CDR3 protein. The sample carries hundreds of thousands of distinct CDR3 sequences, more than 15% recorded once. Sequencing was done on a sample of PBMCs or a T cell subset sorted from them (not recorded which). These receptors were collected from a man younger than 35 who had mild COVID-19 (a few samples of this study predate the infection). Cell type and time point are not known.

The table lists this clonotype with many counts. The V gene is TRBV18, the J gene TRBJ1-5; 11 nucleotides line up with TRBD1. The CDR3 is 14 residues long. Per germline, CDR1 KGHSH and CDR2 LQKENI. V lost 2 bases and J lost 7; bases outside the gene matches: 1. As DNA, the CDR3 is TGTGCCAGCTCACCAGGGACAGGGGGACAGCCCCAGCATTTT. Translation gives CASSPGTGGQPQHF.

The chain combines TRBV20-1 with TRBJ1-4; D is perhaps TRBD1 (5 bases). The CDR3 is 14 amino acids. Germline V lookup: CDR1 DFQATT, CDR2 SNEGSKA (reference sequence). V was shortened by 0 bases and J by 5 bases, with 10 bases between the two germline ends. The CDR3 reads CSARDRGGNEKLFF. In nucleotides, the CDR3 is TGCAGTGCTAGAGATAGGGGAGGGAATGAAAAACTGTTTTTT.

CDR3 in amino acids: CASSPPGTEKETQYF. CDR3 coding DNA: TGTGCCAGCTCACCACCTGGAACGGAAAAAGAGACCCAGTACTTC. This chain joins TRBV18 and TRBJ2-5; D gene ambiguous. The germline CDR1 and CDR2 sequences are KGHSH and LQKENI. V gave up 0 bases and J gave up 3 bases, with 11 bases separating them. This CDR3 is built from 15 residues.

V gene TRBV27 combines with J gene TRBJ2-5, with 12 bases matching TRBD2. Germline V gives CDR1 MNHEY, CDR2 SMNVEV (reference sequence). The J segment lost 4 bases and the V segment lost 6 bases, leaving 9 bases of the junction unmatched. The CDR3 is 16 amino acids. The CDR3 bases are TGTGCCAGCAGGCCGACTAGCGGGGGCGGGCGAGAGACCCAGTACTTC. Translated, it gives CASRPTSGGGRETQYF.

This chain uses TRBV15 with TRBJ2-5, with D possibly TRBD1 on 5 matching bases. CDR1 is LNHNV and CDR2 is YYDKDF in the germline V gene (reference sequence). The ends were cut back, 3 bases at V and 5 bases at J, with 16 bases in the middle. The CDR3 has 15 amino acids. The CDR3 sequence: CATSRGNQGFETQYF. CDR3 bases: TGTGCCACCAGCAGGGGTAACCAGGGTTTCGAGACCCAGTACTTC.

The DNA of the CDR3 is TGCGCCAGCAGCCAAGATCGGAGTCCCGGAAACACCATATATTTT. Amino acids: CASSQDRSPGNTIYF. This chain connects TRBV4-1 to TRBJ1-3; D not resolved. The CDR3 runs to 15 residues. Trimming took 0 bases from V and 4 from J, leaving 10 bases between them. The germline gives CDR1 MGHRA, CDR2 YSYEKL.

This rearrangement joins TRBV4-2 to TRBJ2-4; the D is unclear. Per the germline V gene, CDR1 is LGHNA and CDR2 is YNFKEQ. The CDR3 spans 13 residues. Trimming removed 1 base at V and 7 bases at J, with 8 bases between. CDR3 sequence (DNA): TGTGCCAGCAGCCAAGGGTCGATGAACATTCAGTACTTC. Protein product: CASSQGSMNIQYF.